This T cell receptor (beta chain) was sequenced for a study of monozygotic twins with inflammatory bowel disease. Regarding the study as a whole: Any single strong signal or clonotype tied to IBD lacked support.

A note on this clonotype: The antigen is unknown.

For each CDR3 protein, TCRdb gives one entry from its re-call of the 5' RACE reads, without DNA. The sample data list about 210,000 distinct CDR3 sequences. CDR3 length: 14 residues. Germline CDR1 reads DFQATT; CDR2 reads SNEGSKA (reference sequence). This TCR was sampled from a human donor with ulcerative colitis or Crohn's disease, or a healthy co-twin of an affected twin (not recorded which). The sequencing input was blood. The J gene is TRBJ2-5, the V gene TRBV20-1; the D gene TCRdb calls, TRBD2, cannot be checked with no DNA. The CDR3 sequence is CSARGDLSLGTQYF.